One and the same sample provided the 19 T cell receptor beta chains below, sequenced in a study of T cells after somatic rescue of genetic block. The method was immunoSEQ multiplex PCR; TCRdb's version includes in-frame clones alone and lacks a portion of them. Of 88,000 or so clones listed, around 89% are singletons. The source material was peripheral blood mononuclear cells (PBMCs). These receptors were collected from a woman under 30.

The chain employs TRBV6-1 and TRBJ2-7, with 12 bases aligning to TRBD2. Per germline, CDR1 MNHNS and CDR2 SASEGT. V lost 5 bases, J lost 3 bases, and 5 bases stayed unmatched. This CDR3 is 15 amino acids long. CDR3 region: CASSLQTSGSYEQYF. CDR3 bases: TGTGCCAGCAGTCTACAGACTAGCGGGAGCTACGAGCAGTACTTC.

This clone was counted many times. The gene calls are TRBV19 and TRBJ2-1; D may be TRBD1 or TRBD2 (5 bases each). The V and J ends lost 3 bases and 0 bases respectively, with 12 bases between them. Germline V gene lookup returns CDR1 LNHDA and CDR2 SQIVND (reference sequence). The CDR3 has 16 residues. The CDR3 loop reads CASSIGTRSSYNEQFF. CDR3 DNA sequence: TGTGCCAGTAGTATCGGGACGCGGAGCTCCTACAATGAGCAGTTCTTC.

The rearrangement links TRBV5-6 to TRBJ2-1, with 15 positions matching TRBD2. The CDR3 runs 19 residues. Losses at the gene ends were 4 bases for V and 0 bases for J; bases not matched to a gene: 8. CDR1 and CDR2 from the germline V gene are SGHDT and YYEEEE. CDR3: CASSDRTSGRVASYNEQFF. Written as DNA, the CDR3 is TGTGCCAGCAGCGATAGGACTAGCGGGAGGGTTGCCTCCTACAATGAGCAGTTCTTC.

The chain is built from TRBV11-3 and TRBJ2-1, with D uncertain. The length of the CDR3 is 11 residues. Germline V lookup: CDR1 SGHNT, CDR2 YENEEA. Trimming shortened V by 0 bases and J by 12 bases, and 6 bases separated the two germline ends. For the CDR3, the DNA is TGTGCCAGCAGCTTAGAAGCGCGGCAGTTCTTC. Translation: CASSLEARQFF.

The chain is built from TRBV7-9 and TRBJ2-7; D assignment may be TRBD1 or TRBD2 (6 bases each). The CDR3 runs to 17 residues. CDR1 and CDR2 from the germline V gene are SEHNR and FQNEAQ (reference sequence). The germline V and J ends were trimmed by 5 bases and 0 bases, with 20 bases remaining between them. Here the CDR3 reads CASSLTGGGQSSYEQYF. CDR3 sequence (DNA): TGTGCCAGCAGCCTCACCGGAGGGGGGCAGAGCTCCTACGAGCAGTACTTC.

The rearrangement links TRBV11-2 to TRBJ2-1; D gene uncertain. With 3 bases removed from V and 4 bases from J, the gap between germline ends came to 22 bases. This CDR3 is built from 18 residues. The germline V gene has CDR1 SGHAT and CDR2 FQNNGV. CDR3 DNA: TGTGCCAGCAGCTTGAGGTTTGGTATCCCCGGATCATACAATGAGCAGTTCTTC. Protein: CASSLRFGIPGSYNEQFF.

This rearrangement joins TRBV28 to TRBJ1-3; no clear D. This CDR3 comprises 11 residues. The V gene lost 9 bases and the J gene lost 0 bases, with 3 bases spanning the gap. CDR1 is MDHEN, CDR2 SYDVKM, per germline. The CDR3 coding sequence is TGTGCCAGTAGCTCTGGAAACACCATATATTTT. Its translation is CASSSGNTIYF. Full variable domain (outside the CDR3, taken from reference TRBV28 and TRBJ1-3): DVKVTQSSRYLVKRTGEKVFLECVQDMDHENMFWYRQDPGLGLRLIYFSYDVKMKEKGDIPEGYSVSREKKERFSLILESASTNQTSMYLCASSSGNTIYFGEGSWLTVV.

The J gene is TRBJ2-1, the V gene TRBV5-6; 9 bases agree with TRBD2. This CDR3 has 16 residues. V shed 4 bases, J shed 1 base, and the junction held 6 bases outside the gene matches. CDR1 is SGHDT, CDR2 YYEEEE, per germline. The CDR3 bases are TGTGCCAGCAGCGTGGTAGCGGGAGATTCCTACAATGAGCAGTTCTTC. Its protein product is CASSVVAGDSYNEQFF.

This clone has just one count. Other nucleotide sequences in the sample specify the same CDR3. The chain has TRBV30 and TRBJ2-3, with D uncertain. With 1 base removed from V and 6 bases from J, the gap between germline ends came to 5 bases. Germline V lookup: CDR1 GTSNPN, CDR2 SVGIG (reference sequence). The CDR3 spans 11 residues. The CDR3 protein is CAWSGTDTQYF. For the CDR3, the DNA is TGTGCCTGGAGTGGTACCGATACGCAGTATTTT.

The CDR3 reads CASSEMAGATYEQYF. Written as DNA, the CDR3 is TGTGCCAGCAGTGAAATGGCGGGAGCCACCTACGAGCAGTACTTC. The chain is built from TRBV6-1 and TRBJ2-7, with 7 bases lining up with TRBD2. Germline CDR1 MNHNS, CDR2 SASEGT. J lost 2 bases, V lost 2 bases, and 6 bases had no gene match. The CDR3 loop spans 15 amino acids.

The chain carries TRBV5-8 and TRBJ2-7; 15 nucleotides align to TRBD2. Germline lookup yields CDR1 SGHTS and CDR2 YDEGEE. The CDR3 has 17 residues. V was pared by 3 bases and J by 5 bases, with 9 bases of the junction left unmatched. CDR3 residues: CASSSPGLAGGLHEQYF. The CDR3 DNA sequence: TGTGCCAGCAGCTCCCCGGGACTAGCGGGAGGTCTCCACGAGCAGTACTTC.

The rearrangement links TRBV18 to TRBJ2-7; 11 bases line up with TRBD2. The CDR3 has 19 residues. Germline-derived CDR1 and CDR2 are KGHSH and LQKENI. J was trimmed by 3 bases and V by 2 bases; bases with no gene match: 15. The chain's CDR3 is CASSPRYGTETSGNYEQYF. The CDR3 bases are TGTGCCAGCTCACCAAGGTATGGGACGGAGACTAGCGGGAACTACGAGCAGTACTTC.

V is TRBV27 and J is TRBJ2-1; D gene uncertain. Germline-derived CDR1 and CDR2 are MNHEY and SMNVEV (reference sequence). The CDR3 contains 14 residues. Trimming cost V 3 bases and J 3 bases, with 9 bases left between them. DNA for the CDR3: TGTGCCAGCAGTTTGTTCTGGGACTACAATGAGCAGTTCTTC. It specifies CASSLFWDYNEQFF.

The V and J genes are TRBV2 and TRBJ2-7; D not certain. Deletions cut 2 bases from V and 6 bases from J, with 17 bases between. CDR1 is SNHLY, CDR2 FYNNEI, per germline. The CDR3 is made up of 15 amino acids. The CDR3, as DNA: TGTGCCAGCAGTGAAACGTTTAGTCGGGCTGCCGAGCAGTACTTC. Its translation is CASSETFSRAAEQYF.

V and J are TRBV7-9 and TRBJ2-5; no clear D gene. V lost 0 bases to trimming and J lost 1 base, with 6 bases between them. This CDR3 region has 14 residues. Germline V CDR1 and CDR2: SEHNR, FQNEAQ (reference sequence). The CDR3 loop reads CASSLAPFQETQYF. The DNA of the CDR3 is TGTGCCAGCAGCTTAGCTCCGTTCCAAGAGACCCAGTACTTC.

The gene calls are TRBV25-1 and TRBJ1-2, with 8 bases identical to TRBD1. This CDR3 region has 13 residues. V dropped 5 bases and J dropped 7; count of bases not matched to a gene: 6. Germline lookup yields CDR1 MGHDK and CDR2 SYGVNS. The chain's CDR3 is CASSRQGAIGYTF. The CDR3 bases are TGTGCCAGCAGTCGTCAGGGGGCTATTGGCTACACCTTC.

The chain recombines TRBV6-6 with TRBJ1-3; D not certain. The germline V and J ends were trimmed by 4 bases and 2 bases, with 9 bases remaining between them. This CDR3 has 14 amino acids. CDR1 is MNHNY, CDR2 SVGAGI, per germline (reference sequence). CDR3 amino acids: CASSSPGTGNTIYF. CDR3 DNA: TGTGCCAGCAGTTCGCCGGGGACTGGAAACACCATATATTTT.

This chain uses TRBV11-2 with TRBJ1-2; 7 positions match TRBD1. This CDR3 is built from 15 residues. V lost 1 base and J lost 8; bases outside the gene matches: 10. Germline CDR1 is SGHAT and CDR2 is FQNNGV. For the CDR3, the DNA is TGTGCCAGCAGCTTAGGCTTCGCAGGGGGGAGAGGCTACACCTTC. The encoded protein is CASSLGFAGGRGYTF. Complete variable domain (other parts from reference TRBV11-2 and TRBJ1-2): EAGVAQSPRYKIIEKRQSVAFWCNPISGHATLYWYQQILGQGPKLLIQFQNNGVVDDSQLPKDRFSAERLKGVDSTLKIQPAKLEDSAVYLCASSLGFAGGRGYTFGSGTRLTVV.

The chain uses TRBV13 and TRBJ2-2; unclear D gene. Trimming removed 0 bases from V and 2 bases from J, with 7 bases in between. The CDR3 is 15 residues long. Germline lookup yields CDR1 PRHDT and CDR2 FYEKMQ (reference sequence). CDR3 residues: CASSLGSGNTGELFF. The DNA of the CDR3 is TGTGCCAGCAGCTTAGGCTCAGGAAACACCGGGGAGCTGTTTTTT.